This T cell receptor (beta chain) was sequenced for a study of blood T cells in healthy people across ages. Primed by a sample-barcoded 5' primer and a J-beta primer mix, a second PCR proceeded for about 6 to 12 cycles. TCRdb analysed the 5' RACE reads with MiXCR anew, one entry per CDR3 protein. The sample has nearly 800,000 distinct CDR3 sequences; 20% to 30% are singletons. Each donor gave around 9.6 milliliters of peripheral blood. Samples each had at least 5.5 micrograms of total RNA extracted. This CDR3 comprises 13 residues. Germline CDR1 DFQATT, CDR2 SNEGSKA (reference sequence). Trimming pared 2 bases from V and 2 bases from J, leaving 4 bases between. The same specimen was also included in a second study, on T cells of mothers and their children. That source reports: Donors were three healthy Caucasian mothers and their six children. Sequencing got over 8.5 million TCR beta CDR3 reads from each mother and about 3.1 million from each child.

The sequence was obtained from a boy aged 5-17 years in good health. Sequenced material: blood. This sequence joins TRBV20-1 and TRBJ1-6; D remains ambiguous. Written as DNA, the CDR3 is TGCAGTGCTAGACGGGCCTATAATTCACCCCTCCACTTT. Its protein is CSARRAYNSPLHF.